A single sample is the source of the 18 T cell receptor beta chains below, sequenced in a study of T cells after yellow fever vaccination. TCRdb reprocessed the 5' RACE reads via MiXCR and lists one record per CDR3 protein. The profile covers approximately 120,000 distinct CDR3 sequences, with roughly 15% appearing a single time and 43% taken by the ten largest. Sequencing used CD8+ T cells sorted from PBMCs, obtained 5 days after the yellow fever booster vaccination. Every receptor here comes from a man aged 18 to 29 who received the YFV17D yellow fever vaccine.

The chain couples TRBV6-6 to TRBJ2-7; 9 positions agree with TRBD1. The CDR3 is 15 residues long. CDR1 and CDR2 from the germline V gene are MNHNY and SVGAGI (reference sequence). Losses at the gene ends were 0 bases for V and 5 bases for J; bases not matched to a gene: 5. The CDR3 sequence is CASSYSSTGGDEQYF. The CDR3 coding sequence is TGTGCCAGCAGTTACTCGAGTACAGGGGGCGACGAGCAGTACTTC.

This clonotype has a handful of counts. This sequence joins TRBV5-1 and TRBJ1-6; D gene uncertain. The CDR3 has 14 residues. Germline CDR1 SGHRS, CDR2 YFSETQ. With 4 bases removed from V and 7 bases from J, the gap between germline ends came to 12 bases. CDR3 region: CASSLDMGNSPLHF. The CDR3 region has the DNA TGCGCCAGCAGCCTAGACATGGGCAATTCACCCCTCCACTTT.

This clonotype has only a few counts. J is TRBJ2-1 and V is TRBV7-3; TRBD2 matches 7 bases. The CDR3 totals 16 residues. V trimming: 2 bases; J trimming: 4 bases; junction bases outside the gene matches: 8. CDR1 is SGHTA and CDR2 is FQGTGA in the germline V gene. In nucleotides, the CDR3 is TGTGCCAGCAGCTTATTAGGTCTAGCGGAATACAATGAGCAGTTCTTC. Translation gives CASSLLGLAEYNEQFF.

In its sample, this clonotype was seen many times. V usage is TRBV4-2 and J usage is TRBJ2-7, with 7 nucleotides matching TRBD1. The CDR3 loop spans 16 amino acids. J lost 3 bases, V lost 1 base, and 9 bases had no gene match. The germline CDR1 and CDR2 sequences are LGHNA and YNFKEQ. The CDR3 loop is CASSQVFGAGGYEQYF. The CDR3 DNA is TGTGCCAGCAGCCAAGTTTTCGGGGCAGGGGGCTACGAGCAGTACTTC.

The chain couples TRBV15 to TRBJ2-1; weak D call: TRBD2 (6 bases). V lost 8 bases, J lost 4 bases, and 6 bases lay in between. The germline V gene has CDR1 LNHNV and CDR2 YYDKDF (reference sequence). The CDR3 spans 11 residues. The DNA for the CDR3 is TGTGCCACCGGGGGGTACAATGAGCAGTTCTTC. Translated, it gives CATGGYNEQFF. Complete variable domain (other parts from reference TRBV15 and TRBJ2-1): DAMVIQNPRYQVTQFGKPVTLSCSQTLNHNVMYWYQQKSSQAPKLLFHYYDKDFNNEADTPDNFQSRRPNTSFCFLDIRSPGLGDTAMYLCATGGYNEQFFGPGTRLTVL.

This clonotype came up a few times. The chain carries TRBV11-2 and TRBJ2-7; no clear D. Germline values: CDR1 SGHAT, CDR2 FQNNGV. There are 13 residues in the CDR3. Trimming shortened V by 6 bases and J by 1 base, and 10 bases separated the two germline ends. CDR3 bases: TGTGCCAGCAGTCAGGTGGTTTCCTACGAGCAGTACTTC. Amino acid sequence: CASSQVVSYEQYF.

J is TRBJ2-1 and V is TRBV2; no definite D call. Germline V gene lookup returns CDR1 SNHLY and CDR2 FYNNEI. The CDR3 length is 15 residues. V lost 1 base to trimming and J lost 8 bases, with 15 bases between them. DNA of the CDR3: TGTGCCAGCAGTGAAGAAAGGAATAGAATGGATGAGCAGTTCTTC. It yields the protein CASSEERNRMDEQFF.

In DNA, the CDR3 is TGCGCCAGCAGCCAAGAGACTAGCGGGTACACAGATACGCAGTATTTT. Translated: CASSQETSGYTDTQYF. This chain joins TRBV4-1 and TRBJ2-3; 10 bases agree with TRBD2. From germline, CDR1 is MGHRA and CDR2 YSYEKL. CDR3 length equals 16 residues. The V gene end was trimmed by 0 bases and the J gene end by 2 bases; junction bases not matched to a gene: 2.

This clonotype occurred a few times. V is TRBV6-5 and J is TRBJ1-5; D perhaps matches TRBD1 (6 bases). Between the trimmed V and J ends, which lost 6 bases and 5 bases, there was a span of 11 bases. The CDR3 runs to 13 residues. CDR1 is MNHEY and CDR2 is SVGAGI in the germline V gene. CDR3 sequence: CASSIRTDQPQHF. The CDR3 bases are TGTGCCAGCAGCATACGGACAGATCAGCCCCAGCATTTT.

The chain recombines TRBV6-5 with TRBJ2-2; D is perhaps TRBD1 (7 bases). The germline CDR1 and CDR2 sequences are MNHEY and SVGAGI. This CDR3 comprises 16 residues. V shed 1 base and J shed 5 bases, with 14 bases lying between them. The CDR3 coding sequence is TGTGCCAGCAGTTACTTGGCAGGGGGGATAACCGGGGAGCTGTTTTTT. Its translation is CASSYLAGGITGELFF.

This clonotype showed up just once. V and J are TRBV14 and TRBJ1-2; no firm D call. From germline, CDR1 is SGHDN and CDR2 FVKESK. The CDR3 extends over 12 amino acids. V was pared by 1 base and J by 5 bases, with 5 bases between. The DNA of the CDR3 is TGTGCCAGCAGCCAAGGCATGTATGGCTACACCTTC. Protein: CASSQGMYGYTF. Looking up the rest from reference TRBV14 and TRBJ1-2 gives the full variable domain: EAGVTQFPSHSVIEKGQTVTLRCDPISGHDNLYWYRRVMGKEIKFLLHFVKESKQDESGMPNNRFLAERTGGTYSTLKVQPAELEDSGVYFCASSQGMYGYTFGSGTRLTVV.

V usage is TRBV12-3 or TRBV12-4 and J usage is TRBJ1-5, with 7 bases lining up with TRBD1. J was trimmed by 2 bases and V by 5 bases; bases with no gene match: 3. CDR3 size: 14 residues. The CDR3 sequence is CASSLDRGNQPQHF. CDR3 in DNA: TGTGCCAGCAGTCTCGACAGGGGCAATCAGCCCCAGCATTTT.

V usage is TRBV5-1 and J usage is TRBJ1-2; 8 nucleotides agree with TRBD1. The V gene's germline CDR1 is SGHRS and CDR2 YFSETQ. The CDR3 has 16 amino acids. V lost 3 bases and J lost 6; bases outside the gene matches: 13. The CDR3 DNA sequence: TGCGCCAGCAGCTCTTGGAATCGCAGGGGGCGCGATGGCTACACCTTC. This encodes CASSSWNRRGRDGYTF.

In its sample, this clonotype was seen a few times. The chain links TRBV7-2 to TRBJ1-6, with 8 bases that match TRBD1. CDR1 SGHTA and CDR2 FQGNSA come from the germline V gene. The CDR3 has 15 amino acids. V lost 4 bases and J lost 9; bases outside the gene matches: 8. The CDR3 region is CASSYPDRDGSPLHF. CDR3 DNA: TGTGCCAGCAGCTACCCGGACAGGGACGGTTCACCCCTCCACTTT.

V is TRBV4-1 and J is TRBJ2-6; the D is unclear. Germline lookup yields CDR1 MGHRA and CDR2 YSYEKL. The CDR3 consists of 13 residues. Between the trimmed V and J ends, which lost 8 bases and 2 bases, there was a span of 7 bases. DNA of the CDR3: TGCGCCAGCCGCCCTCCTGGGGCCAACGTCCTGACTTTC. Translation: CASRPPGANVLTF.

This clonotype was picked up a small number of times. The J gene is TRBJ1-2, the V gene TRBV12-3 or TRBV12-4; 10 bases align to TRBD1. The V segment lost 1 base and the J segment 5 bases; nucleotides outside the gene matches: 1. This CDR3 is 14 amino acids long. CDR3 region: CASSLGTGGYGYTF. The CDR3 DNA sequence: TGTGCCAGCAGTTTAGGGACAGGGGGATATGGCTACACCTTC.

This clonotype has more than one count but fewer than ten. This CDR3 reads CASSLNWGATDTQYF. The CDR3 bases are TGTGCCAGCAGCTTAAATTGGGGCGCAACAGATACGCAGTATTTT. V is TRBV7-3 and J is TRBJ2-3; maybe TRBD1 (5 bases). V was clipped by 1 base and J by 3 bases, with 11 bases between them. The CDR3 length is 15 residues. Germline values: CDR1 SGHTA, CDR2 FQGTGA.

This clonotype was recorded a few times. The chain links TRBV20-1 to TRBJ2-3, with 12 bases fitting TRBD2. The germline V gene has CDR1 DFQATT and CDR2 SNEGSKA (reference sequence). V trimming: 3 bases; J trimming: 5 bases; junction bases outside the gene matches: 12. The CDR3 has 17 amino acids. The CDR3 nucleotides read TGCAGTGCTAGTCCCACCGCTAGCGGGGGGGCAGGAGATACGCAGTATTTT. It encodes CSASPTASGGAGDTQYF.